One and the same sample provided the 2 T cell receptor beta chains below, sequenced in a study of blood T cell repertoires in COVID-19 (dated by TCRdb to about 2020). Library generation was performed with the immunoSEQ multiplex PCR assay. This is the immuneACCESS table as TCRdb keeps it, with only in-frame sequences that have V and J called. A part of the clones is gone; compared with another copy, unresolved V genes explain less than half, and the rest is unexplained. Across this sample there are about 250,000 clones, with around four fifths seen only once. The ten largest clones add up to just over 8.5% of the sample. Sequenced material: peripheral blood. The receptors stem from a man aged 40-50 years with active or convalescent COVID-19.

This sequence joins TRBV10-3 and TRBJ1-2, with TRBD1 as a possible D gene (6 bases). This CDR3 contains 13 residues. V was trimmed by 5 bases and J by 4 bases, leaving 11 bases between them. The germline gives CDR1 ENHRY, CDR2 SYGVKD. The CDR3 nucleotides read TGTGCCATCAGTCCCGACAGGACCTATGGCTACACCTTC. Protein product: CAISPDRTYGYTF.

The chain has TRBV15 and TRBJ2-7; 9 bases fit TRBD2. The CDR3 contains 17 residues. CDR1 is LNHNV, CDR2 YYDKDF, per germline (reference sequence). V dropped 0 bases and J dropped 2; count of bases not matched to a gene: 8. The CDR3 loop is CATSREAGGPLPYEQYF. Here the CDR3 DNA reads TGTGCCACCAGCAGAGAAGCGGGGGGCCCTCTTCCCTACGAGCAGTACTTC.